The entry that follows covers one T cell receptor beta chain sequence. The antigen is not known. TCRdb's table, derived via immunoSEQ multiplex PCR, lists solely in-frame clones and lacks some. The sample has 10,000 to 15,000 clones; about 91% are singletons. Every single patient, without exception, relapsed after autologous stem cell transplantation, and brentuximab vedotin exposure varied. The sample is drawn from a study of PD-1 blockade in classical Hodgkin lymphoma. Study results and caveats: The CD4+ diversity rise by C4D1 was clearest in complete responders.

Trimming stripped 4 bases from V and 5 bases from J, with 12 bases between. Looked up from germline, CDR1 is SNHLY and CDR2 is FYNNEI. The CDR3 has 14 residues. Sequenced material: peripheral blood mononuclear cells (PBMCs), taken at baseline. The source is a human donor with classical Hodgkin lymphoma. This chain joins TRBV2 and TRBJ1-5; D is possibly TRBD1 (6 bases). The CDR3 spells CASSVGQPHQPQHF. CDR3 coding DNA: TGTGCCAGCAGTGTTGGACAGCCCCATCAGCCCCAGCATTTT.